This T cell receptor (beta chain) is from a study of cytomegalovirus exposure and HLA in healthy donors. Points from the study as a whole: In a later analysis, HLA-associated beta chains showed higher expansion and lower generation probabilities than comparable chains. Sequencing had likely introduced a cluster of highly shared sequence variants as an artifact. Using the classifier, cytomegalovirus status was reportedly diagnosed with high specificity and sensitivity. The authors enumerated roughly 180 TCR beta chains as linked to cytomegalovirus.

Remarks on this clone: What it binds is unknown.

The PCR ran on 60 Vbeta and 13 Jbeta primers. The repertoire was sequenced with immunoSEQ multiplex PCR; TCRdb's copy has only in-frame clones and lacks some. The sample shows 45,000 to 65,000 clones, and roughly 12% sits with its ten largest clones. The CDR3 extends over 15 amino acids. The junction had 7 bases not matched to a gene; V was cut back by 1 base and J by 5 bases. In germline, CDR1 is GTSNPN, CDR2 SVGIG (reference sequence). This TCR came from a young man in good health and CMV-seropositive. V and J are TRBV30 and TRBJ1-5, with 8 nucleotides matching TRBD1. The material sequenced was PBMCs. The CDR3, as DNA: TGTGCCTGGAGTGACAGGACAGGGAGAGATCAGCCCCAGCATTTT. It encodes CAWSDRTGRDQPQHF.